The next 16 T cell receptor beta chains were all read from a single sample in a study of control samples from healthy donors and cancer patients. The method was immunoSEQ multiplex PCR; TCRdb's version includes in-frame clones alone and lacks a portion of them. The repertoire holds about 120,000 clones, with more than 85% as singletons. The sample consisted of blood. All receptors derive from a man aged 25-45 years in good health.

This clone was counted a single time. The CDR3 region has the DNA TGCAGCGCAGGGTACGGAAATGAAAAACTGTTTTTT. Amino acids: CSAGYGNEKLFF. V gene TRBV29-1 combines with J gene TRBJ1-4, with a possible D match to TRBD1 (5 bases). Trimming took off 7 bases at V and 5 bases at J, with 11 bases between the two ends. Germline V gene data show CDR1 as SQVTM and CDR2 as ANQGSEA. This CDR3 comprises 12 residues.

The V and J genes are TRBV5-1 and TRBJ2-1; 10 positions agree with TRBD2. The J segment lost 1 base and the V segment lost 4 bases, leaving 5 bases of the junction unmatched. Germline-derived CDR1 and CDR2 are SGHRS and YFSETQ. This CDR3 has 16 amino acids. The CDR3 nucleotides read TGCGCCAGCAGCGCCTATAGCGGGGGGTCCTACAATGAGCAGTTCTTC. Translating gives CASSAYSGGSYNEQFF.

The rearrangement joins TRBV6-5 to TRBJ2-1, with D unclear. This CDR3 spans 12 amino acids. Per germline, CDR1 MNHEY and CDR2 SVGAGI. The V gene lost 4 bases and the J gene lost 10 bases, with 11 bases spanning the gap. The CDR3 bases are TGTGCCAGCAGTTCATGGGGTGGGGAGCAGTTCTTC. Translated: CASSSWGGEQFF.

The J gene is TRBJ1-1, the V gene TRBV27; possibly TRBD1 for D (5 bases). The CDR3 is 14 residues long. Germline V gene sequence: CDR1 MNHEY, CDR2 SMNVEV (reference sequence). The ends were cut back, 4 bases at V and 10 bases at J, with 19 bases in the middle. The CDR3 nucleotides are TGTGCCAGCAGTTGGGGCCCAGGGACCGCGGTAGCTTTCTTT. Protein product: CASSWGPGTAVAFF.

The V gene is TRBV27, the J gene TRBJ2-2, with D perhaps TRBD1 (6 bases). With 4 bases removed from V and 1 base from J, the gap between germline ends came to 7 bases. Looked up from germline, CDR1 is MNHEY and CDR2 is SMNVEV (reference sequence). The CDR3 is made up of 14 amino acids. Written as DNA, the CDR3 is TGTGCCAGCAGTTGGACAGTGAACACCGGGGAGCTGTTTTTT. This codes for CASSWTVNTGELFF.

The CDR3 spells CASSQSGGPTDTQYF. The CDR3 DNA sequence: TGTGCCAGCAGTCAATCGGGGGGGCCCACAGATACGCAGTATTTT. The chain employs TRBV6-4 and TRBJ2-3; 8 bases are a match to TRBD2. Germline CDR1 and CDR2: MRHNA and SNTAGT. The CDR3 consists of 15 residues. The ends lost 5 bases at V and 2 bases at J; junction bases unmatched: 6.

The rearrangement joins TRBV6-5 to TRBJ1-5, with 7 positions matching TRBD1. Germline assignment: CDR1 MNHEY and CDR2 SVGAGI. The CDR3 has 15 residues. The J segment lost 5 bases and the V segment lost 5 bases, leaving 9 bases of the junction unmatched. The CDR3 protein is CASSKDRSRDQPQHF. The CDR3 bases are TGTGCCAGCAGTAAGGACAGGTCTAGGGATCAGCCCCAGCATTTT.

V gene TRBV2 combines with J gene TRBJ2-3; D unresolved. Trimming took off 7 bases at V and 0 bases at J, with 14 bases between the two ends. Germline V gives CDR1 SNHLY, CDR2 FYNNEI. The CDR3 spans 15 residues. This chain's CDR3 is CASTWDAPSTDTQYF. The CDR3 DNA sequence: TGTGCCAGCACCTGGGATGCACCTAGCACAGATACGCAGTATTTT. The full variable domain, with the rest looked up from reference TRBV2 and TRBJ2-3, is EPEVTQTPSHQVTQMGQEVILRCVPISNHLYFYWYRQILGQKVEFLVSFYNNEISEKSEIFDDQFSVERPDGSNFTLKIRSTKLEDSAMYFCASTWDAPSTDTQYFGPGTRLTVL.

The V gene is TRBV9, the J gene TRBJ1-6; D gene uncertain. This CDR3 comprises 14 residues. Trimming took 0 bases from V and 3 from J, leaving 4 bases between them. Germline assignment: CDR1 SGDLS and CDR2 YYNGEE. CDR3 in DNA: TGTGCCAGCAGCGTAGAATACTATAATTCACCCCTCCACTTT. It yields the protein CASSVEYYNSPLHF.

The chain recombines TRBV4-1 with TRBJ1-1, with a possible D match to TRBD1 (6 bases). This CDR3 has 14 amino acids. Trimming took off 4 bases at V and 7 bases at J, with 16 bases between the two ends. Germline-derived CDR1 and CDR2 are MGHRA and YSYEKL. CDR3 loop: CASSLQGIQDEAFF. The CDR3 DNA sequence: TGCGCCAGCAGCCTCCAGGGGATACAGGATGAAGCTTTCTTT.

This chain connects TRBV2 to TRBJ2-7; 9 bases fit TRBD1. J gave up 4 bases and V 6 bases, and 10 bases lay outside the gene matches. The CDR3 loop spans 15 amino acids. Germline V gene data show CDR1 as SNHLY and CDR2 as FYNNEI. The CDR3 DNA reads TGTGCCAGCAGCGCTAGACAGGGGGGGGCTTACGAGCAGTACTTC. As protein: CASSARQGGAYEQYF.

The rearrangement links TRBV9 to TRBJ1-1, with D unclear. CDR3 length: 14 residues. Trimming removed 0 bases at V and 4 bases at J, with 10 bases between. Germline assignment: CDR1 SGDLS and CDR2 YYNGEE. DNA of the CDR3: TGTGCCAGCAGCGTAGAATGGTCGGCCACTGAAGCTTTCTTT. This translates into CASSVEWSATEAFF.

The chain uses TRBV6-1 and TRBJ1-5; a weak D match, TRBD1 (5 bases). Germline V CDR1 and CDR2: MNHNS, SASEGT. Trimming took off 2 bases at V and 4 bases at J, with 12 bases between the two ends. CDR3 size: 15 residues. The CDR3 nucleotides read TGTGCCAGCAGTGAAAGTGATGGGGGAAATCAGCCCCAGCATTTT. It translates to CASSESDGGNQPQHF.

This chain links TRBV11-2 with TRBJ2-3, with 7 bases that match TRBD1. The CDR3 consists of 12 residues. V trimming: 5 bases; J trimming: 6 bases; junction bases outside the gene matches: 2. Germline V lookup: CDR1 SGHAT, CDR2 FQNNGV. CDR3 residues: CASSQGEDTQYF. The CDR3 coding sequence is TGTGCCAGCAGCCAGGGGGAGGATACGCAGTATTTT.

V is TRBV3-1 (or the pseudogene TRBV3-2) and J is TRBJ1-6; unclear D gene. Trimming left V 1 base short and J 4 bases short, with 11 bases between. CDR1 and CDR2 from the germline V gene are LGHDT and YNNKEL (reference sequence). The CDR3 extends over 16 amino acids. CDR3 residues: CASSQGAALYNSPLHF. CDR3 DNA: TGTGCCAGCAGCCAAGGAGCCGCTCTTTATAATTCACCCCTCCACTTT.

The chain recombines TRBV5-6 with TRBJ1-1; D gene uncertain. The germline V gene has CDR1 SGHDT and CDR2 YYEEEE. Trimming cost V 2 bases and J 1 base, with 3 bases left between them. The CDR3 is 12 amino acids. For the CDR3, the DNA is TGTGCCAGCAGCTTAGCGAACACTGAAGCTTTCTTT. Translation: CASSLANTEAFF.